Below, 9 T cell receptor beta chains from the same sample are listed, as sequenced in a study of beta chain features in type 1 diabetes. Findings and caveats of the study: All four CD4+ subsets of Type 1 diabetes patients contained TCRB CDR3s that were moderately but significantly shorter.

These receptors lack a known antigen. Expressed TCRB transcripts were sequenced because the isolated RNA had all been reverse transcribed beforehand. The assay was immunoSEQ multiplex PCR, and TCRdb's table has in-frame clones only and misses some. The sample lists about 190,000 clones, almost 8% seen once, with roughly 0.5% in the top ten. Source material: central memory CD4+ T cells from blood. The source is a man aged 18 to 30 with type 1 diabetes.

The rearrangement uses TRBV7-2 and TRBJ1-2; 12 positions match TRBD1. CDR3 size: 16 residues. Trimming at V came to 7 bases and at J to 6 bases, leaving 12 bases not matched to a gene. Germline CDR1 SGHTA, CDR2 FQGNSA. The CDR3: CASTGTGGAHHNGYTF. CDR3 sequence (DNA): TGTGCCAGCACCGGGACAGGGGGCGCTCACCACAATGGCTACACCTTC.

The V and J genes are TRBV6-1 and TRBJ2-5; 10 positions agree with TRBD2. Germline V gene data show CDR1 as MNHNS and CDR2 as SASEGT. Trimming cost V 6 bases and J 5 bases; bases outside gene matches: 9. CDR3 length: 15 residues. The CDR3 DNA sequence: TGTGCCAGCAGAAGCGGGGGGGCCGGCACGGAGACCCAGTACTTC. Translated, it gives CASRSGGAGTETQYF.

This clone has more than one count but fewer than ten. The chain combines TRBV6-6 with TRBJ1-5, with D tentatively TRBD1 (5 bases). CDR3 length: 14 amino acids. The germline V and J ends were trimmed by 6 bases and 3 bases, with 12 bases remaining between them. Germline V CDR1 and CDR2: MNHNY, SVGAGI (reference sequence). DNA of the CDR3: TGTGCCAGCAGCGAACGACAGACCAATCAGCCCCAGCATTTT. Residues: CASSERQTNQPQHF.

This clone was counted ten times or more. The chain links TRBV15 to TRBJ2-1; 11 bases align to TRBD1. The CDR3 covers 14 residues. Germline trimming cut 7 bases from V and 7 bases from J; bases unmatched to any gene: 6. The germline CDR1 and CDR2 sequences are LNHNV and YYDKDF (reference sequence). CDR3 nucleotide sequence: TGTGCCACCAACGTGGACAGGGGGCGAAATGAGCAGTTCTTC. Amino acid sequence: CATNVDRGRNEQFF.

This clone turned up a few times. The genes are TRBV29-1 and TRBJ1-1; D possibly corresponds to TRBD1 (5 bases). CDR1 and CDR2 from the germline V gene are SQVTM and ANQGSEA. This CDR3 is 13 amino acids long. V was shortened by 4 bases and J by 3 bases, with 12 bases between the two germline ends. For the CDR3, the DNA is TGCAGCGTTGTCTGGGGGGGGTACACTGAAGCTTTCTTT. It specifies CSVVWGGYTEAFF.

This clone has only a few counts. V gene TRBV4-2 combines with J gene TRBJ1-2; D is undetermined. V was clipped by 4 bases and J by 4 bases, with 13 bases between them. Germline CDR1 is LGHNA and CDR2 is YNFKEQ. CDR3 length: 14 amino acids. The CDR3 is CASSPTDSRYGYTF. The CDR3 nucleotides read TGTGCCAGCAGCCCAACGGACTCCCGCTATGGCTACACCTTC.

This clone has ten or more counts. V usage is TRBV4-2 and J usage is TRBJ1-2, with D tentatively TRBD1 (5 bases). Trimming took 1 base from V and 4 from J, leaving 19 bases between them. Germline V CDR1 and CDR2: LGHNA, YNFKEQ. The CDR3 is made up of 17 amino acids. The chain's CDR3 is CASSQGIQGARIYGYTF. DNA for the CDR3: TGTGCCAGCAGCCAAGGGATTCAAGGGGCTCGAATCTATGGCTACACCTTC.

Only a few counts were recorded for this clone. The CDR3 spells CASSYFTQETQYF. The CDR3 coding sequence is TGTGCCAGCAGCTACTTTACCCAAGAGACCCAGTACTTC. The chain carries TRBV5-4 and TRBJ2-5; D call uncertain. The germline gives CDR1 SGHNT, CDR2 YYREEE (reference sequence). This CDR3 contains 13 residues. The V gene lost 3 bases and the J gene lost 1 base, with 7 bases spanning the gap. Full variable domain (remainder filled in from reference TRBV5-4 and TRBJ2-5): ETGVTQSPTHLIKTRGQQVTLRCSSQSGHNTVSWYQQALGQGPQFIFQYYREEENGRGNFPPRFSGLQFPNYSSELNVNALELDDSALYLCASSYFTQETQYFGPGTRLLVL.

The table lists this clone with a few counts. The rearrangement links TRBV7-9 to TRBJ2-1, with 10 bases that match TRBD2. Trimming took 1 base from V and 10 from J; bases not matched to a gene: 1. The V gene's germline CDR1 is SEHNR and CDR2 FQNEAQ (reference sequence). The CDR3 is made up of 13 amino acids. CDR3 nucleotide sequence: TGTGCCAGCAGCTTAGGACTAGCGGGCGAGCAGTTCTTC. Translation: CASSLGLAGEQFF.